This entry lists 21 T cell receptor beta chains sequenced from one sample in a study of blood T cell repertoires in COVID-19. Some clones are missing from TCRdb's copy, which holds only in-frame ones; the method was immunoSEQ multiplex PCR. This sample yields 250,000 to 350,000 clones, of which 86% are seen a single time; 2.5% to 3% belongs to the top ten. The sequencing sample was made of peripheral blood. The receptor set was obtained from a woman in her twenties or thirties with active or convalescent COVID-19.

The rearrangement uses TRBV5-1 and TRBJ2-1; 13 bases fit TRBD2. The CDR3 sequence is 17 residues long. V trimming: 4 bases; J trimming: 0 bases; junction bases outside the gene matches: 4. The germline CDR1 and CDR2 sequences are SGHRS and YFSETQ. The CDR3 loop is CASSGGLAGSSYNEQFF. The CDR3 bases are TGCGCCAGCAGCGGGGGACTAGCGGGGAGCTCCTACAATGAGCAGTTCTTC.

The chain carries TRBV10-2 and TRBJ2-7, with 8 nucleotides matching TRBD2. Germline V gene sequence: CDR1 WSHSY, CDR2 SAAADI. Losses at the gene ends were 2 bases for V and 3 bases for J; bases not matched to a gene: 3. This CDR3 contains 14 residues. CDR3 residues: CASSEKGLGYEQYF. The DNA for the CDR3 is TGCGCCAGCAGTGAGAAGGGACTAGGCTACGAGCAGTACTTC.

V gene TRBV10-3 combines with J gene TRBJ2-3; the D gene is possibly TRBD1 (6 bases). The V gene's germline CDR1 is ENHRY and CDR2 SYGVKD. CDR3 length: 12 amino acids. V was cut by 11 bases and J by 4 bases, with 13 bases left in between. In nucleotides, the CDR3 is TGTGCCTCGGGCAGGGGCCCAGATACGCAGTATTTT. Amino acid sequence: CASGRGPDTQYF.

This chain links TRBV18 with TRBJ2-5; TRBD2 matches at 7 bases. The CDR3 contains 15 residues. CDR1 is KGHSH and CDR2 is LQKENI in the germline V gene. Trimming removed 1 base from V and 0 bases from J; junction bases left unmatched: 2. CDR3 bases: TGTGCCAGCTCACCACGAAGCGGGGACCAAGAGACCCAGTACTTC. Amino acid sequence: CASSPRSGDQETQYF.

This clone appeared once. In nucleotides, the CDR3 is TGTGCCAGTATACCGGGGAGGTATGGCTACACCTTC. This sequence encodes CASIPGRYGYTF. The V call is TRBV19, the J call TRBJ1-2; D uncertain. CDR1 is LNHDA and CDR2 is SQIVND in the germline V gene (reference sequence). This CDR3 region has 12 residues. V was cut by 7 bases and J by 5 bases, with 11 bases left in between. Full variable domain (rest looked up from reference TRBV19 and TRBJ1-2): DGGITQSPKYLFRKEGQNVTLSCEQNLNHDAMYWYRQDPGQGLRLIYYSQIVNDFQKGDIAEGYSVSREKKESFPLTVTSAQKNPTAFYLCASIPGRYGYTFGSGTRLTVV.

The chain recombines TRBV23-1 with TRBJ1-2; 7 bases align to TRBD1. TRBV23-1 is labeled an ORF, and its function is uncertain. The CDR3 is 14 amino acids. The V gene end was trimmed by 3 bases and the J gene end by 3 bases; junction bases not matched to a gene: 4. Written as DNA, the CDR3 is TGCGCCAGCAGTCAGGGAGACAGGGACTATGGCTACACCTTC. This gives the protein CASSQGDRDYGYTF.

CDR3 in DNA: TGTGCCAGTACCGGGACAGGCGGAAACACCATATATTTT. This translates into CASTGTGGNTIYF. The chain carries TRBV19 and TRBJ1-3, with 8 bases that match TRBD1. With V trimmed by 7 bases and J by 4 bases, 3 bases remained unmatched. CDR3 length: 13 residues. Germline values: CDR1 LNHDA, CDR2 SQIVND (reference sequence).

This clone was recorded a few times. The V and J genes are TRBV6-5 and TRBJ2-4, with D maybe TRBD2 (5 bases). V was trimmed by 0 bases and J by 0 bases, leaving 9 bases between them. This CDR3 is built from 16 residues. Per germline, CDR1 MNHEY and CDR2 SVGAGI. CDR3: CASSYSAGVAKNIQYF. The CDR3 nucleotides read TGTGCCAGCAGTTACTCGGCCGGGGTAGCCAAAAACATTCAGTACTTC.

The CDR3 DNA sequence: TGCGCCAGCACCAGACTTGGACAGCCAGCTGCGGACTACACCTTC. Translation gives CASTRLGQPAADYTF. The rearrangement uses TRBV4-1 and TRBJ1-2; D possibly corresponds to TRBD1 (6 bases). CDR3 length: 15 residues. CDR1 and CDR2 from the germline V gene are MGHRA and YSYEKL. Between the trimmed V and J ends, which lost 7 bases and 10 bases, there was a span of 25 bases.

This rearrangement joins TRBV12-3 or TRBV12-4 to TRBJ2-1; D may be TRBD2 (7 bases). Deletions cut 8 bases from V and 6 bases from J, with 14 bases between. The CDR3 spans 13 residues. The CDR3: CASGGGGSNEQFF. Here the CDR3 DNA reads TGTGCCAGCGGAGGGGGGGGGAGCAATGAGCAGTTCTTC.

CDR3 sequence reads: CASSGTSGEKTQYF. CDR3 nucleotide sequence: TGTGCCAGCAGCGGGACTAGCGGGGAGAAGACCCAGTACTTC. V and J are TRBV13 and TRBJ2-5; 13 bases align to TRBD2. CDR3 length equals 14 residues. The V segment lost 5 bases and the J segment 6 bases; nucleotides outside the gene matches: 3. Germline-derived CDR1 and CDR2 are PRHDT and FYEKMQ (reference sequence).

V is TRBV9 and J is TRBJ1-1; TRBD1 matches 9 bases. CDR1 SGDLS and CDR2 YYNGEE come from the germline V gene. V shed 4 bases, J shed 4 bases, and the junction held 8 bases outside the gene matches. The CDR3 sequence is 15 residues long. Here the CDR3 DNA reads TGTGCCAGCAGCCCTGTACAGGGGGCCGGCACTGAAGCTTTCTTT. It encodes CASSPVQGAGTEAFF.

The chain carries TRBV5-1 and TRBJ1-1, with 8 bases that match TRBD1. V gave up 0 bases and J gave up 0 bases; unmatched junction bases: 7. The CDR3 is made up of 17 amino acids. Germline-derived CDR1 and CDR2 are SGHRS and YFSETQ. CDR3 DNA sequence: TGCGCCAGCAGCTTGGGGACAGGGCTATCCATGAACACTGAAGCTTTCTTT. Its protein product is CASSLGTGLSMNTEAFF. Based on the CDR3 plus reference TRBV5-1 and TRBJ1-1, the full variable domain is KAGVTQTPRYLIKTRGQQVTLSCSPISGHRSVSWYQQTPGQGLQFLFEYFSETQRNKGNFPGRFSGRQFSNSRSEMNVSTLELGDSALYLCASSLGTGLSMNTEAFFGQGTRLTVV.

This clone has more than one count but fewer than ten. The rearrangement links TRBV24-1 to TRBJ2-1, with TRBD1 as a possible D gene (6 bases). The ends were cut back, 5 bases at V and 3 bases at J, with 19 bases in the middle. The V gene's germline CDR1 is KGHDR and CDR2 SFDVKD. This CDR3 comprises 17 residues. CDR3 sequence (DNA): TGTGCCACCAGTGGTGTTATCTCAGGGGTCAGCTACAATGAGCAGTTCTTC. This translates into CATSGVISGVSYNEQFF.

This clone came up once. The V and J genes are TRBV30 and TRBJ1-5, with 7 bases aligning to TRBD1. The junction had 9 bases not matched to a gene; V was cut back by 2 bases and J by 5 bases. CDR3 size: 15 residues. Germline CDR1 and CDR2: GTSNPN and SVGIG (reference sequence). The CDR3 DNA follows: TGTGCCTGGAGTCAGGGGGGAGGTACAGATCAGCCCCAGCATTTT. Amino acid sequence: CAWSQGGGTDQPQHF.

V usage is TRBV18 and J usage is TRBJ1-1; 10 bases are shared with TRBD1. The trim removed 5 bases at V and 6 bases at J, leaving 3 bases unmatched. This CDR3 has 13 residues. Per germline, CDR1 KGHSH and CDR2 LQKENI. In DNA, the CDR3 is TGTGCCAGCTCAGACAGGGGGCAAGCTGAAGCTTTCTTT. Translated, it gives CASSDRGQAEAFF.

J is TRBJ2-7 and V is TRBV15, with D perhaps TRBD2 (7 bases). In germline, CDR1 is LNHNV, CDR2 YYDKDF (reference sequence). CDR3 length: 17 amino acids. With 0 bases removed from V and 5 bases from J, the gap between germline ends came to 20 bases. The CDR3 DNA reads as TGTGCCACCAGCAGAGATATAGGGAGGGGGGGCTTGGACGAGCAGTACTTC. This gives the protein CATSRDIGRGGLDEQYF.

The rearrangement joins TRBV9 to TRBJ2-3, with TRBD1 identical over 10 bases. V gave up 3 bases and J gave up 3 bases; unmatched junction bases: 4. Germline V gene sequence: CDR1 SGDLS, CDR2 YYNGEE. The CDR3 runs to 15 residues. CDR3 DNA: TGTGCCAGCAGCGGGGACAGGGGAGCAACAGATACGCAGTATTTT. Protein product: CASSGDRGATDTQYF.

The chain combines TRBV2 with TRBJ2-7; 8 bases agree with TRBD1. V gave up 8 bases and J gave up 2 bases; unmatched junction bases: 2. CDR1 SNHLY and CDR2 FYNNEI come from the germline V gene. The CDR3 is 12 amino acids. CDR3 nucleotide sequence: TGTGCCAGCGGGACAGGAACCTACGAGCAGTACTTC. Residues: CASGTGTYEQYF. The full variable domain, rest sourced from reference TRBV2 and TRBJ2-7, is EPEVTQTPSHQVTQMGQEVILRCVPISNHLYFYWYRQILGQKVEFLVSFYNNEISEKSEIFDDQFSVERPDGSNFTLKIRSTKLEDSAMYFCASGTGTYEQYFGPGTRLTVT.

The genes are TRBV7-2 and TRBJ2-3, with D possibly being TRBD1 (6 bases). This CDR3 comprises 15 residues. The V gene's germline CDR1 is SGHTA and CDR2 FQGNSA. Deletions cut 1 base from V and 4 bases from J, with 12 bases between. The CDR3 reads CASSLGGPGADTQYF. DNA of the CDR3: TGTGCCAGCAGCTTAGGGGGGCCTGGCGCAGATACGCAGTATTTT.

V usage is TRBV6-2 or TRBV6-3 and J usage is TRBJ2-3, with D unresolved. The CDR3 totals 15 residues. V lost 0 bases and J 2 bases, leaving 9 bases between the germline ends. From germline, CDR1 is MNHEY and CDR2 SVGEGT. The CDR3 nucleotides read TGTGCCAGCAGTTACTCACTCCGTAACACAGATACGCAGTATTTT. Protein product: CASSYSLRNTDTQYF.